Listed below are T cell receptor beta chains from one sample, sequenced in a study of T cells after yellow fever vaccination. TCRdb recomputed calls from the 5' RACE reads with MiXCR, one row per CDR3 protein. The sample lists fewer than 350,000 distinct CDR3 sequences; 7.5% to 9% were seen once. Sample: PBMCs, taken on the day of the first yellow fever vaccination. These receptors all come from a man aged 18-30 years who received the YFV17D yellow fever vaccine. Both conserved end residues are part of each CDR3. The D gene is left open where the match is weak. Clone size appears in some rows only: once, few, many, or a class for an expanded clone.

J	V	D	size	CDR3	DNA
TRBJ1-1	TRBV7-9	-	-	CASSPRTVYKNTEAFF	TGTGCCAGCAGCCCCAGGACAGTATACAAGAACACTGAAGCTTTCTTT
TRBJ1-5	TRBV7-2	TRBD1	-	CASSLEGGGHQPQHF	TGTGCCAGCAGCCTAGAAGGAGGGGGCCATCAGCCCCAGCATTTT
TRBJ2-2	TRBV11-1	-	-	CASTNRENTGELFF	TGTGCCAGCACCAACAGGGAGAACACCGGGGAGCTGTTTTTT
TRBJ1-1	TRBV28	-	-	CASSLQRLTEAFF	TGTGCCAGCAGTTTGCAGAGACTCACTGAAGCTTTCTTT
TRBJ2-5	TRBV29-1	-	few	CSVQGLRGAGETQYF	TGCAGCGTTCAGGGCCTCAGAGGGGCTGGAGAGACCCAGTACTTC
TRBJ2-2	TRBV5-1	-	few	CASSLGFGDTGELFF	TGCGCCAGCAGCCTTGGATTCGGGGATACCGGGGAGCTGTTTTTT
TRBJ1-4	TRBV5-1	TRBD1	few	CASSEGQGNEKLFF	TGCGCCAGCAGCGAGGGACAGGGAAATGAAAAACTGTTTTTT
TRBJ1-3	TRBV12-3/TRBV12-4	-	-	CASSSGSGNTIYF	TGTGCCAGCAGCTCAGGGTCAGGAAACACCATATATTTT
TRBJ2-2	TRBV20-1	-	many	CSARRERPGELFF	TGCAGTGCTAGGAGGGAGCGACCCGGGGAGCTGTTTTTT
TRBJ1-1	TRBV7-3	TRBD1	many	CASSSGTGGAWTEAFF	TGTGCCAGCAGCTCGGGGACAGGGGGCGCTTGGACTGAAGCTTTCTTT
TRBJ2-2	TRBV27	-	-	CASSPQKNTGELFF	TGTGCCAGCAGTCCGCAGAAGAACACCGGGGAGCTGTTTTTT
TRBJ2-1	TRBV5-6	TRBD2	-	CASSWTSGGADEQFF	TGTGCCAGCAGCTGGACTAGCGGGGGGGCCGATGAGCAGTTCTTC
TRBJ2-2	TRBV7-2	TRBD1	-	CASSYQGARTGELFF	TGTGCCAGCAGCTACCAGGGGGCTCGGACCGGGGAGCTGTTTTTT
TRBJ1-4	TRBV29-1	-	once	CSVGGTGEKLIF	TGCAGCGTTGGAGGGACGGGAGAAAAACTGATTTTT
TRBJ2-1	TRBV11-2	TRBD1	few	CASSLDQAGTGVGNEQFF	TGTGCCAGCAGCTTAGATCAAGCCGGGACAGGGGTGGGCAATGAGCAGTTCTTC
TRBJ2-7	TRBV3-1	-	few	CASSQGGLSSYEQYF	TGTGCCAGCAGCCAAGGTGGGCTGAGCTCCTACGAGCAGTACTTC
TRBJ1-5	TRBV11-1	TRBD1	-	CASSLGFGDRGANQPQHF	TGTGCCAGCAGCTTGGGATTTGGGGACAGGGGCGCCAATCAGCCCCAGCATTTT
TRBJ1-2	TRBV27	-	-	CASSFRPGYGYTF	TGTGCCAGCAGTTTCAGGCCCGGCTATGGCTACACCTTC
TRBJ1-1	TRBV5-1	TRBD1	-	CASSSNRQGTEAFF	TGCGCCAGCAGCTCTAATCGACAGGGGACTGAAGCTTTCTTT
TRBJ1-5	TRBV3-1	-	-	CASSQGGVGSNQPQHF	TGTGCCAGCAGCCAAGGGGGGGTGGGGAGCAATCAGCCCCAGCATTTT
TRBJ2-7	TRBV19	-	few	CASSTTRGLSYEQYF	TGTGCCAGTAGTACCACGAGGGGCCTCTCCTACGAGCAGTACTTC
TRBJ2-1	TRBV6-5	-	-	CASSPPGFEQFF	TGTGCCAGCAGCCCTCCGGGGTTTGAGCAGTTCTTC
TRBJ1-1	TRBV5-1	TRBD1	few	CASSHGTGDAKAEAFF	TGCGCCAGCAGCCATGGGACAGGGGATGCTAAGGCTGAAGCTTTCTTT
TRBJ1-5	TRBV4-1	-	-	CASSLPGWGADSNQPQHF	TGCGCCAGCAGCCTCCCCGGGTGGGGGGCGGATAGCAATCAGCCCCAGCATTTT
TRBJ1-2	TRBV27	TRBD1	many	CASAAGQAPYTF	TGTGCCAGTGCCGCGGGACAGGCACCCTACACCTTC
TRBJ1-6	TRBV27	-	few	CASRESGVISYNSPLHF	TGTGCCAGCAGAGAAAGCGGGGTAATCTCCTATAATTCACCCCTCCACTTT
TRBJ2-2	TRBV4-1	-	-	CASSLQGPGELFF	TGCGCCAGCAGCTTACAGGGTCCCGGGGAGCTGTTTTTT
TRBJ2-7	TRBV7-2	-	few	CASSLGSSSYEQYF	TGTGCCAGCAGCTTAGGATCCTCCTCCTACGAGCAGTACTTC
TRBJ1-5	TRBV4-3	-	many	CASSQVVQTNQPQHF	TGCGCCAGCAGCCAAGTAGTCCAGACAAATCAGCCCCAGCATTTT
TRBJ1-4	TRBV29-1	-	few	CSVSSGRWANEKLFF	TGCAGCGTTTCCTCTGGGCGGTGGGCTAATGAAAAACTGTTTTTT
TRBJ2-7	TRBV6-2/TRBV6-3	TRBD2	-	CASRQAGSRDEQYF	TGTGCCAGCAGGCAAGCGGGGAGTAGGGACGAGCAGTACTTC
TRBJ1-5	TRBV15	-	-	CATSRDLGGSQPQHF	TGTGCCACCAGCAGAGATTTGGGCGGGAGTCAGCCCCAGCATTTT
TRBJ2-5	TRBV10-3	TRBD2	-	CAMSGTTQETQYF	TGTGCCATGTCCGGGACTACCCAAGAGACCCAGTACTTC
TRBJ2-1	TRBV7-9	-	few	CASSLPGLRNEQFF	TGTGCCAGCAGCTTACCGGGCTTACGGAATGAGCAGTTCTTC
TRBJ2-1	TRBV6-1	-	many	CASSRPRTASDEQFF	TGTGCCAGCAGTCGACCCCGGACGGCTAGCGATGAGCAGTTCTTC
TRBJ1-2	TRBV9	-	few	CASSVEGYGYTF	TGTGCCAGCAGCGTAGAGGGCTATGGCTACACCTTC
TRBJ1-2	TRBV7-2	-	-	CASSHPGTVYGYTF	TGTGCCAGCAGCCACCCCGGAACTGTTTATGGCTACACCTTC
TRBJ1-2	TRBV4-1	TRBD1	few	CASSQGQGGDYGYTF	TGCGCCAGCAGCCAAGGACAGGGAGGTGACTATGGCTACACCTTC
TRBJ2-1	TRBV29-1	-	-	CSERHGESYNEQFF	TGCAGCGAAAGACACGGCGAGTCCTACAATGAGCAGTTCTTC
TRBJ1-2	TRBV6-5	-	-	CASSYDGAYGYTF	TGTGCCAGCAGTTACGACGGGGCCTATGGCTACACCTTC
TRBJ1-1	TRBV14	TRBD1	-	CASSRYRGPNTEAFF	TGTGCCAGCAGCCGATACAGGGGACCCAACACTGAAGCTTTCTTT
TRBJ1-2	TRBV19	TRBD1	few	CASSTRQQGNYGYTF	TGTGCCAGTAGTACCCGACAACAGGGGAACTATGGCTACACCTTC
TRBJ1-1	TRBV29-1	-	-	CSVAHGGTEAFF	TGCAGCGTCGCCCATGGGGGCACTGAAGCTTTCTTT
TRBJ2-3	TRBV4-2	TRBD2	-	CASSQDWLAGAPSTDTQYF	TGTGCCAGCAGCCAAGATTGGCTAGCGGGGGCACCTAGCACAGATACGCAGTATTTT
TRBJ2-3	TRBV5-1	TRBD2	few	CASSSGLDSTDTQYF	TGCGCCAGCAGCTCTGGACTAGATAGCACAGATACGCAGTATTTT
TRBJ2-2	TRBV12-3/TRBV12-4	-	-	CASTNMGGGELFF	TGTGCCAGCACCAACATGGGGGGCGGGGAGCTGTTTTTT
TRBJ2-1	TRBV25-1	-	many	CASSGHSEGPYNEQFF	TGTGCCAGCAGTGGACATTCCGAGGGGCCCTACAATGAGCAGTTCTTC
TRBJ1-5	TRBV19	-	-	CASSGSGTRGLHQPQHF	TGTGCCAGTAGTGGGTCGGGGACCCGAGGGCTACATCAGCCCCAGCATTTT
TRBJ2-1	TRBV7-2	TRBD2	-	CASSRRAGGQAVEQFF	TGTGCCAGCAGCCGACGGGCGGGGGGGCAGGCGGTTGAGCAGTTCTTC
TRBJ2-1	TRBV6-9	-	many	CASSCPYNEQFF	TGTGCCAGCAGTTGCCCCTACAATGAGCAGTTCTTC
TRBJ2-2	TRBV7-2	-	many	CASSLVWGNTGELFF	TGTGCCAGCAGCTTAGTCTGGGGAAACACCGGGGAGCTGTTTTTT
TRBJ1-3	TRBV5-1	-	few	CASSLVEGSSGNTIYF	TGCGCCAGCAGCTTGGTCGAGGGAAGCTCTGGAAACACCATATATTTT
TRBJ1-4	TRBV6-1	-	-	CASSRYQANEKLFF	TGTGCCAGCAGCCGGTATCAGGCGAATGAAAAACTGTTTTTT
TRBJ2-5	TRBV6-2/TRBV6-3	-	few	CASIYHPPGPPQDQYF	TGTGCCAGCATCTACCATCCCCCGGGACCCCCTCAAGACCAGTACTTC
TRBJ1-2	TRBV7-2	TRBD1	-	CASSLYEGATYGYTF	TGTGCCAGCAGCTTGTACGAGGGGGCAACCTATGGCTACACCTTC
TRBJ2-5	TRBV28	TRBD1	-	CASSFQDRGETQYF	TGTGCCAGCAGTTTCCAGGACAGGGGAGAGACCCAGTACTTC
TRBJ2-6	TRBV12-3/TRBV12-4	-	few	CASLGRGHPGANVLTF	TGTGCCAGTTTGGGTCGGGGACATCCTGGGGCCAACGTCCTGACTTTC